This TCR beta chain was sequenced during a study of cytomegalovirus exposure and HLA in healthy donors. In the study overall: Earlier findings included nearly 120 million unique TCR beta sequences obtained from about 170 million T cells.

60 Vbeta and 13 Jbeta primers were used in PCR. The data were produced by immunoSEQ multiplex PCR, yet TCRdb's version contains in-frame clones alone and is incomplete. The sample shows over 70,000 clones, and about 5% sits with its ten largest clones. As for this clone: Its antigen is still unknown.

Study results and limitations: Altogether, 150 to 200 TCR beta chains were recorded as cytomegalovirus-associated. As a later analysis revealed, the rate of TCR association differed by HLA locus, with DRB1 most and HLA-C fewest.

The CDR3 runs 16 residues. Deletions cut 2 bases from V and 5 bases from J, with 16 bases between. Germline loops: CDR1 SGHRS, CDR2 YFSETQ. This clonotype was obtained from a woman in her 40s in good health and CMV-seropositive. The chain recombines TRBV5-1 with TRBJ2-2, with D maybe TRBD1 (6 bases). Sequencing was done on a sample of PBMCs. CDR3 nucleotide sequence: TGCGCCAGCAGCTTACCCGGGACAACGACAACCGGGGAGCTGTTTTTT. The encoded protein is CASSLPGTTTTGELFF.